This TCR beta chain was sequenced in a study of blood T cell repertoires in COVID-19. Cohort allocation depended upon clinical history that participants reported. Methods used by the authors: Reference gene primers were amplified, and this amplification served to estimate nucleated cell counts. Sequencing was performed with immunoSEQ multiplex PCR; in TCRdb, only in-frame clones are kept and a portion is missing. That table gives V, J and clone size, and the DNA gave D and trimming. The sample has about 180,000 clones, less than 85% seen once. Germline V lookup: CDR1 SGHTA, CDR2 FQGTGA. CDR3 size: 14 residues. The V and J ends lost 5 bases and 8 bases respectively, with 16 bases between them.

J is TRBJ2-1 and V is TRBV7-3; TRBD1 might be the D (6 bases). Sequencing input: PBMCs or T cells enriched from blood (not recorded which). The receptor was derived from a man in his sixties who had recovered from COVID-19. The DNA for the CDR3 is TGTGCCAGCAGCCGATTAACAGGGTTCGATGAGCAGTTCTTC. It yields the protein CASSRLTGFDEQFF.